Following are 3 T cell receptor beta chains from one sample sequenced in a study of blood T cell repertoires in COVID-19. Assay used: immunoSEQ multiplex PCR; TCRdb lists only in-frame clones, some missing. The sample lists hundreds of thousands of clones, roughly 89% seen once, with 7.5% to 9.5% in the top ten. The specimen was peripheral blood. All receptors derive from a woman aged 50 to 60 with COVID-19, enrolled during active disease.

About this clone itself: Within the sample, other DNA sequences also encode this same CDR3. The V call is TRBV6-5, the J call TRBJ1-1; D gene uncertain. Trimming cost V 7 bases and J 5 bases, with 8 bases left between them. CDR1 is MNHEY and CDR2 is SVGAGI in the germline V gene. The CDR3 loop spans 11 amino acids. The DNA of the CDR3 is TGTGCCAGCATCAGAGGTACTGAAGCTTTCTTT. It specifies CASIRGTEAFF.

Turning to this clone: Within the sample, other DNA sequences also encode this same CDR3. V gene TRBV18 combines with J gene TRBJ2-7; 9 bases match TRBD1. The CDR3 extends over 14 amino acids. CDR1 is KGHSH, CDR2 LQKENI, per germline. The V segment lost 3 bases and the J segment 4 bases; nucleotides outside the gene matches: 4. The CDR3 DNA reads as TGTGCCAGCTCACCGGGACAGGGCGCTTACGAGCAGTACTTC. Amino acids: CASSPGQGAYEQYF.

The V and J genes are TRBV3-1 (or the pseudogene TRBV3-2) and TRBJ2-7; 8 bases map to TRBD2. Germline CDR1 is LGHDT and CDR2 is YNNKEL (reference sequence). The CDR3 covers 18 residues. The V gene end was trimmed by 2 bases and the J gene end by 0 bases; junction bases not matched to a gene: 12. The CDR3 region is CASSQLGPFGGASYEQYF. CDR3 nucleotide sequence: TGTGCCAGCAGCCAACTTGGGCCCTTCGGGGGGGCCTCCTACGAGCAGTACTTC.